This T cell receptor beta chain was observed in a study of blood T cell repertoires in COVID-19. The repertoire was sequenced with immunoSEQ multiplex PCR; TCRdb's copy has only in-frame clones and lacks some. Here the sample spans 350,000 to 450,000 clones, under 85% being singletons. The study drew participants aged roughly 18 to 89 years from some 24 US areas. Each participant's cohort was designated according to participant-reported clinical history. Cohort 3 donors counted as recovered after two negative PCRs, clearance, or resolved symptoms. This clone was seen a single time. Trimming at V came to 4 bases and at J to 6 bases, leaving 21 bases not matched to a gene. The V gene's germline CDR1 is MDHEN and CDR2 SYDVKM. This CDR3 spans 19 amino acids.

The material sequenced was PBMCs or T cells enriched from blood (not recorded which). V is TRBV28 and J is TRBJ1-5, with 7 nucleotides matching TRBD1. The source of this sequence is a woman in her forties or fifties who had recovered from COVID-19. CDR3 DNA: TGTGCCAGCAGTTCGCCTGTCCTCCCGGAGACAGGGCGGTTTCAGCCCCAGCATTTT. As protein: CASSSPVLPETGRFQPQHF.